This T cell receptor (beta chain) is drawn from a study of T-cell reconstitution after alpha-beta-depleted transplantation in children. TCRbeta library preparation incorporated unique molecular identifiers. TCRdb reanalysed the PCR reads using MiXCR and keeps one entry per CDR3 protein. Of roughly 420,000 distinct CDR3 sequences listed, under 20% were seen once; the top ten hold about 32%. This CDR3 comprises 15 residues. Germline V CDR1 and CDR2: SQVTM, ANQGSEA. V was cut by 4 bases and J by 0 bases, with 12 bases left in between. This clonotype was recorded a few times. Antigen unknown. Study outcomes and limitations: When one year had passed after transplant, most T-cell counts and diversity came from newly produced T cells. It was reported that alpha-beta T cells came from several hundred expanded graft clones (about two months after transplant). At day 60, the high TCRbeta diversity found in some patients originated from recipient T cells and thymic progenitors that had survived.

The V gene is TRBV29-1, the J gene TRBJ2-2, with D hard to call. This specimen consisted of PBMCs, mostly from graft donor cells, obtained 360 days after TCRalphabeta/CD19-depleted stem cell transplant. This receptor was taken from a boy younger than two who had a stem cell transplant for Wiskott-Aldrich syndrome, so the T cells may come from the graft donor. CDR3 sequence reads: CSVVLVESNTGELFF. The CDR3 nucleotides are TGCAGCGTTGTCCTAGTGGAATCGAACACCGGGGAGCTGTTTTTT.